These 10 T cell receptor beta chains were all obtained from the same sample, sequenced in a study of T cell responses to AZD1222 COVID-19 vaccine. Repertoires were generated with immunoSEQ multiplex PCR, while TCRdb's copy carries only in-frame clones and drops some. Of approximately 120,000 clones in the sample, roughly nine tenths are singletons; the top ten hold roughly 7%. Sequences were derived from peripheral blood, sampled on day 0 of AZD1222 vaccination. The receptors shown here come from an adult in good health.

The chain carries TRBV5-1 and TRBJ1-3, with TRBD1 as a possible D gene (5 bases). The CDR3 runs to 16 residues. V was clipped by 0 bases and J by 3 bases, with 13 bases between them. Per germline, CDR1 SGHRS and CDR2 YFSETQ. In nucleotides, the CDR3 is TGCGCCAGCAGCTTGGTGGACACCGGAGGTGGAAACACCATATATTTT. It translates to CASSLVDTGGGNTIYF.

V and J are TRBV5-6 and TRBJ2-6, with no clear D. Germline CDR1 and CDR2: SGHDT and YYEEEE. Trimming left V 4 bases short and J 0 bases short, with 14 bases between. The CDR3 runs 17 residues. CDR3 amino acids: CASSPPTRSSGANVLTF. DNA for the CDR3: TGTGCCAGCAGCCCGCCGACCAGGTCCTCTGGGGCCAACGTCCTGACTTTC.

This chain links TRBV4-3 with TRBJ2-7; D unresolved. V lost 0 bases to trimming and J lost 6 bases, with 18 bases between them. The CDR3 is 16 residues long. Germline loops: CDR1 LGHNA, CDR2 YSLEER. Here the CDR3 DNA reads TGCGCCAGCAGCCAAGATTTAAGTGACTCGGGCCTCGAGCAGTACTTC. Translation: CASSQDLSDSGLEQYF.

This chain connects TRBV5-1 to TRBJ2-7, with TRBD2 matching over 7 bases. The CDR3 is made up of 15 amino acids. Germline loops: CDR1 SGHRS, CDR2 YFSETQ. Trimming cost V 0 bases and J 0 bases; bases outside gene matches: 3. CDR3 protein: CASSLELAYSYEQYF. CDR3 DNA: TGCGCCAGCAGCTTGGAACTAGCGTACTCCTACGAGCAGTACTTC.

The chain carries TRBV27 and TRBJ1-1; possible D gene TRBD1, 6 bases. This CDR3 spans 15 amino acids. The germline V gene encodes CDR1 MNHEY and CDR2 SMNVEV (reference sequence). The V gene lost 4 bases and the J gene lost 0 bases, with 12 bases spanning the gap. CDR3 loop: CASSSHTGLNTEAFF. The CDR3 DNA reads as TGTGCCAGCAGTTCCCACACAGGGCTGAACACTGAAGCTTTCTTT.

This chain connects TRBV19 to TRBJ1-3; D gene ambiguous. Germline V gives CDR1 LNHDA, CDR2 SQIVND (reference sequence). The V end was cut by 3 bases, the J end by 4 bases, with 7 bases between. The CDR3 consists of 13 residues. CDR3 sequence reads: CASSIGNGNTIYF. The CDR3 bases are TGTGCCAGTAGTATCGGTAACGGAAACACCATATATTTT.

The V gene is TRBV7-2, the J gene TRBJ1-1, with a possible D match to TRBD1 (5 bases). Trimming removed 2 bases at V and 1 base at J, with 5 bases between. CDR3 size: 13 residues. Germline-derived CDR1 and CDR2 are SGHTA and FQGNSA. The CDR3 region has the DNA TGTGCCAGCAGCTTAACAGGGAACACTGAAGCTTTCTTT. Translating it yields CASSLTGNTEAFF. The entire variable domain, with the rest obtained from reference TRBV7-2 and TRBJ1-1, is as follows: GAGVSQSPSNKVTEKGKDVELRCDPISGHTALYWYRQSLGQGLEFLIYFQGNSAPDKSGLPSDRFSAERTGGSVSTLTIQRTQQEDSAVYLCASSLTGNTEAFFGQGTRLTVV.

This chain uses TRBV21-1 with TRBJ2-5; the DNA was not used to check the table's D call, TRBD2. TRBV21-1 is noted as a pseudogene. The CDR3 covers 14 residues. In DNA, the CDR3 is TGTGCCAGCAGCAAAGGTAGCTACCAAGAGACCCAGTACTTC. Protein: CASSKGSYQETQYF.

The chain couples TRBV6-1 to TRBJ2-7; D not certain. V was clipped by 2 bases and J by 1 base, with 6 bases between them. Germline V CDR1 and CDR2: MNHNS, SASEGT. The CDR3 consists of 13 residues. CDR3 in DNA: TGTGCCAGCAGTGAACCGCCATCCTACGAGCAGTACTTC. Encoded protein: CASSEPPSYEQYF.

This clone was observed a handful of times. The chain carries TRBV10-3 and TRBJ2-5; 8 bases align to TRBD2. V lost 0 bases and J lost 4; bases outside the gene matches: 4. The CDR3 has 15 residues. The germline CDR1 and CDR2 sequences are ENHRY and SYGVKD. CDR3 in DNA: TGTGCCATCAGTGAGTCGGGGCTAGCGGGAGAGACCCAGTACTTC. It yields the protein CAISESGLAGETQYF.